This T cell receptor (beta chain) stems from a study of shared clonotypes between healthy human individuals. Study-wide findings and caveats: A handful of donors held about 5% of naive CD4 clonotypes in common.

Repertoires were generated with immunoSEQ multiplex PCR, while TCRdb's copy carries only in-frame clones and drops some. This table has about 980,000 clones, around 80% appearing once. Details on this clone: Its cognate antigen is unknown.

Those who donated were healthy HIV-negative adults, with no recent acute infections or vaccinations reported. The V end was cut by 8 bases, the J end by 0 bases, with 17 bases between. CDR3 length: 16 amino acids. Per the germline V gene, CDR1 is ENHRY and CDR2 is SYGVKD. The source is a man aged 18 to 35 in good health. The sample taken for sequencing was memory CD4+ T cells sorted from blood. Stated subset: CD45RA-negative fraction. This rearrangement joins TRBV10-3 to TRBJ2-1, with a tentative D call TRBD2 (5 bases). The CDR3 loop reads CAIARERDPSYNEQFF. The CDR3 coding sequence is TGTGCCATCGCGAGGGAGCGTGACCCCTCCTACAATGAGCAGTTCTTC.